A single sample is the source of the 6 T cell receptor beta chains below, sequenced in a study of brain T cells in children with intractable seizures. Sequencing was limited to surgery cases with top T cell transcript signatures in brain tissue. Profiling relied on immunoSEQ multiplex PCR, and the TCRdb table lists in-frame clones only, not all of them. The sample lists several thousand clones, 69% occurring once. This sample comprised resected brain tissue, obtained at surgery. Receptor source: a girl aged 2-10 years with tuberous sclerosis and intractable seizures.

The chain joins TRBV12-3 or TRBV12-4 to TRBJ1-2; D unresolved. V dropped 8 bases and J dropped 4 bases, with 11 bases sitting between them. The CDR3 runs to 12 residues. The CDR3 nucleotides are TGTGCCAGCTCTGACCGGGGCTATGGCTACACCTTC. As protein: CASSDRGYGYTF.

This sequence joins TRBV7-3 and TRBJ2-7; D uncertain. The CDR3 is 12 residues long. The V end was cut by 4 bases, the J end by 7 bases, with 11 bases between. The germline CDR1 and CDR2 sequences are SGHTA and FQGTGA. The CDR3 sequence: CASSSPPGEQYF. The DNA for the CDR3 is TGTGCCAGCAGCTCCCCTCCCGGGGAGCAGTACTTC.

The V gene is TRBV2, the J gene TRBJ1-1; D not certain. This CDR3 is built from 15 residues. Germline loops: CDR1 SNHLY, CDR2 FYNNEI. V was clipped by 6 bases and J by 1 base, with 15 bases between them. Here the CDR3 DNA reads TGTGCCAGCAGGGACTTTTTTGTTGAGAACACTGAAGCTTTCTTT. This gives the protein CASRDFFVENTEAFF.

The chain joins TRBV5-1 to TRBJ2-7, with TRBD1 identical over 9 bases. The germline CDR1 and CDR2 sequences are SGHRS and YFSETQ. CDR3 length: 14 residues. V was clipped by 5 bases and J by 2 bases; unmatched bases: 5. CDR3 loop: CASSDGTGPYEQYV. CDR3 bases: TGCGCCAGCAGTGATGGGACAGGGCCCTACGAGCAGTACGTC.

This sequence joins TRBV19 and TRBJ1-1, with D hard to call. Trimming pared 11 bases from V and 3 bases from J, leaving 16 bases between. The germline V gene encodes CDR1 LNHDA and CDR2 SQIVND (reference sequence). The CDR3 has 13 amino acids. The CDR3 is CAVTPGVDTEAFF. CDR3 DNA: TGTGCCGTAACCCCCGGGGTTGACACTGAAGCTTTCTTT.

The V and J genes are TRBV18 and TRBJ2-1; possibly TRBD2 for D (6 bases). The CDR3 is 14 amino acids. The germline V and J ends were trimmed by 2 bases and 7 bases, with 12 bases remaining between them. Germline V gene lookup returns CDR1 KGHSH and CDR2 LQKENI. The CDR3 DNA follows: TGTGCCAGCTCACCATTCCCTAGCGCGAATGAGCAGTTCTTC. Translation gives CASSPFPSANEQFF.